A single sample gave rise to the 9 T cell receptor beta chains below, sequenced in a study of neurological immune-mediated disorders. Each CDR3 protein gets one entry after TCRdb re-called the 5' RACE reads with MiXCR. The repertoire includes 120,000 or so distinct CDR3 sequences, roughly 3.2% of them detected once, and over 1% sits in the top ten. The sequenced material came from PBMCs. The receptors here all came from a woman aged 25 to 39 with multiple sclerosis.

The sample holds many counts of this clonotype. The chain joins TRBV20-1 to TRBJ2-7; the D call may be TRBD1 or TRBD2 (6 bases each). The V gene lost 3 bases and the J gene lost 3 bases, with 18 bases spanning the gap. The CDR3 is 15 amino acids. Germline V lookup: CDR1 DFQATT, CDR2 SNEGSKA (reference sequence). The CDR3 DNA reads as TGCAGTGCTAGTGGTTGGAGGGGGTTAAACTACGAGCAGTACTTC. Protein: CSASGWRGLNYEQYF.

In its sample, this clonotype was seen many times. This rearrangement joins TRBV5-6 to TRBJ2-5, with TRBD2 as a possible D gene (5 bases). CDR1 and CDR2 (germline): SGHDT, YYEEEE. V lost 2 bases and J lost 4, with 12 bases in between. The CDR3 extends over 14 amino acids. The CDR3 spells CASSFGASSETQYF. The CDR3 DNA reads as TGTGCCAGCAGCTTTGGCGCTAGCTCAGAGACCCAGTACTTC.

This clonotype was seen at least ten times. This chain uses TRBV10-3 with TRBJ1-5, with unresolved D. Germline V lookup: CDR1 ENHRY, CDR2 SYGVKD. This CDR3 has 13 amino acids. V lost 6 bases to trimming and J lost 3 bases, with 9 bases between them. CDR3 bases: TGTGCCATCAGGGTAGGGTCCAATCAGCCCCAGCATTTT. This gives the protein CAIRVGSNQPQHF.

This clonotype was counted many times. This sequence joins TRBV12-3 or TRBV12-4 and TRBJ1-1; 7 bases are a match to TRBD1. Losses at the gene ends were 8 bases for V and 6 bases for J; bases not matched to a gene: 9. The CDR3 is 13 amino acids. CDR3 in DNA: TGTGCCAGCGCAACCGACAGGGTTTCTGAAGCTTTCTTT. Translation gives CASATDRVSEAFF.

This clonotype was detected ten times or more. The chain recombines TRBV9 with TRBJ1-1; a weak D match, TRBD1 (6 bases). Trimming removed 3 bases at V and 0 bases at J, with 12 bases between. CDR1 SGDLS and CDR2 YYNGEE come from the germline V gene. The length of the CDR3 is 15 residues. DNA of the CDR3: TGTGCCAGCAGCGCCTTGGACAGCCTGAACACTGAAGCTTTCTTT. Translation: CASSALDSLNTEAFF. The full variable domain, in which reference TRBV9 and TRBJ1-1 provide the parts outside the CDR3, is DSGVTQTPKHLITATGQRVTLRCSPRSGDLSVYWYQQSLDQGLQFLIQYYNGEERAKGNILERFSAQQFPDLHSELNLSSLELGDSALYFCASSALDSLNTEAFFGQGTRLTVV.

This clonotype was counted many times. This chain connects TRBV15 to TRBJ2-2, with 9 bases that match TRBD2. V shed 1 base and J 7 bases; nucleotides not matched to a gene: 10. The CDR3 has 17 residues. Looked up from germline, CDR1 is LNHNV and CDR2 is YYDKDF (reference sequence). CDR3 sequence (DNA): TGTGCCACCAGCAGAGCCCCTCTGGAGCGGGGGGACGGGGAGCTGTTTTTT. Translation: CATSRAPLERGDGELFF. Combining the CDR3 with reference TRBV15 and TRBJ2-2 gives the whole variable domain DAMVIQNPRYQVTQFGKPVTLSCSQTLNHNVMYWYQQKSSQAPKLLFHYYDKDFNNEADTPDNFQSRRPNTSFCFLDIRSPGLGDTAMYLCATSRAPLERGDGELFFGEGSRLTVL.

This clonotype has a count of ten or more. The rearrangement uses TRBV15 and TRBJ2-3; no definite D call. This CDR3 contains 15 residues. Germline V lookup: CDR1 LNHNV, CDR2 YYDKDF (reference sequence). The ends were cut back, 1 base at V and 6 bases at J, with 14 bases in the middle. CDR3 DNA sequence: TGTGCCACCAGCAGAGTCAGGTCATACGCCGATACGCAGTATTTT. Encoded protein: CATSRVRSYADTQYF.

This clonotype was recorded many times. This chain connects TRBV4-3 to TRBJ1-2; possibly TRBD1 for D (5 bases). CDR3 size: 14 residues. In germline, CDR1 is LGHNA, CDR2 YSLEER. V gave up 0 bases and J gave up 7 bases, with 12 bases separating them. CDR3 sequence reads: CASSQEKQDPGYTF. The CDR3 DNA is TGCGCCAGCAGCCAAGAAAAACAGGATCCTGGCTACACCTTC.

This clonotype was recorded many times. The CDR3 loop is CASGERVNTEAFF. The CDR3, as DNA: TGTGCCAGCGGGGAAAGGGTGAACACTGAAGCTTTCTTT. J is TRBJ1-1 and V is TRBV6-5; D not certain. V lost 8 bases to trimming and J lost 0 bases, with 10 bases between them. CDR3 length: 13 residues. The germline gives CDR1 MNHEY, CDR2 SVGAGI.